These T cell receptor beta chains were read from a single sample in a study of human T cells and chemical hapten exposure. One entry per CDR3 protein results from TCRdb running MiXCR on the RACE reads. The sample holds about 120,000 distinct CDR3 sequences, approximately 13% seen once. This specimen was whole blood, taken in connection with sensitization to the hapten diphenylcyclopropenone (DPC). Every receptor here comes from a man aged 18-30 years with alopecia areata. Some clones in this sample may be carry-over from other donors' samples. Each CDR3 is given with its conserved first and last residue. A D gene is named only where the DNA matches it firmly. Part of the rows lack a size; the others show once, few, many or a class for expanded clones.

many | TRBJ2-1 | . | TRBV11-2 | CASSLGGAVSSYNEQFF | TGTGCCAGCAGCTTAGGGGGGGCCGTTAGCTCCTACAATGAGCAGTTCTTC
. | TRBJ1-6 | . | TRBV7-9 | CASRGDSPLHF | TGTGCCAGCAGGGGAGATTCACCCCTCCACTTT
. | TRBJ1-3 | . | TRBV11-2 | CASSLEVSLQLVFGNTIYF | TGTGCCAGCAGCTTAGAGGTTTCGCTACAACTCGTTTTTGGAAACACCATATATTTT
. | TRBJ2-1 | . | TRBV20-1 | CSARDRVNNEQFF | TGCAGTGCTAGAGACAGGGTTAACAATGAGCAGTTCTTC
few | TRBJ1-1 | . | TRBV3-1 | CASSQGTARTEAFF | TGTGCCAGCAGCCAAGGGACAGCTCGGACTGAAGCTTTCTTT
. | TRBJ1-1 | . | TRBV4-3 | CASSQGLLNTEAFF | TGCGCCAGCAGCCAGGGGCTCCTGAACACTGAAGCTTTCTTT
few | TRBJ1-4 | TRBD1 | TRBV29-1 | CSAGQGIEKLFF | TGCAGCGCTGGACAGGGCATAGAAAAACTGTTTTTT
many | TRBJ1-1 | . | TRBV12-3/TRBV12-4 | CASSFFRGVEAFF | TGTGCCAGCAGTTTTTTTCGGGGGGTGGAAGCTTTCTTT
many | TRBJ2-2 | . | TRBV12-3/TRBV12-4 | CASRDRGVTGELFF | TGTGCCAGCAGGGATCGGGGTGTAACCGGGGAGCTGTTTTTT
. | TRBJ2-3 | . | TRBV4-2 | CASSQPPQGTDTQYF | TGTGCCAGCAGCCAACCACCCCAGGGCACAGATACGCAGTATTTT
few | TRBJ1-6 | TRBD1 | TRBV18 | CASSGTERDSPLHF | TGTGCCAGCTCAGGGACAGAACGTGATTCACCCCTCCACTTT
few | TRBJ2-3 | . | TRBV24-1 | CATSTVGARQNF | TGTGCCACCAGTACCGTCGGGGCCCGCCAGAATTTT
few | TRBJ2-2 | . | TRBV6-5 | CASSYVSGARTGELFF | TGTGCCAGCAGTTACGTGTCAGGGGCAAGGACCGGGGAGCTGTTTTTT
many | TRBJ1-1 | . | TRBV5-1 | CASSFRAETYGTEAFF | TGCGCCAGCAGCTTTAGAGCCGAAACGTATGGAACTGAAGCTTTCTTT
. | TRBJ2-1 | . | TRBV20-1 | CSARTDNEQFF | TGCAGTGCTAGGACAGACAATGAGCAGTTCTTC
many | TRBJ1-4 | . | TRBV29-1 | CSVEKEGREKLFF | TGCAGCGTTGAAAAGGAGGGGAGAGAAAAACTGTTTTTT